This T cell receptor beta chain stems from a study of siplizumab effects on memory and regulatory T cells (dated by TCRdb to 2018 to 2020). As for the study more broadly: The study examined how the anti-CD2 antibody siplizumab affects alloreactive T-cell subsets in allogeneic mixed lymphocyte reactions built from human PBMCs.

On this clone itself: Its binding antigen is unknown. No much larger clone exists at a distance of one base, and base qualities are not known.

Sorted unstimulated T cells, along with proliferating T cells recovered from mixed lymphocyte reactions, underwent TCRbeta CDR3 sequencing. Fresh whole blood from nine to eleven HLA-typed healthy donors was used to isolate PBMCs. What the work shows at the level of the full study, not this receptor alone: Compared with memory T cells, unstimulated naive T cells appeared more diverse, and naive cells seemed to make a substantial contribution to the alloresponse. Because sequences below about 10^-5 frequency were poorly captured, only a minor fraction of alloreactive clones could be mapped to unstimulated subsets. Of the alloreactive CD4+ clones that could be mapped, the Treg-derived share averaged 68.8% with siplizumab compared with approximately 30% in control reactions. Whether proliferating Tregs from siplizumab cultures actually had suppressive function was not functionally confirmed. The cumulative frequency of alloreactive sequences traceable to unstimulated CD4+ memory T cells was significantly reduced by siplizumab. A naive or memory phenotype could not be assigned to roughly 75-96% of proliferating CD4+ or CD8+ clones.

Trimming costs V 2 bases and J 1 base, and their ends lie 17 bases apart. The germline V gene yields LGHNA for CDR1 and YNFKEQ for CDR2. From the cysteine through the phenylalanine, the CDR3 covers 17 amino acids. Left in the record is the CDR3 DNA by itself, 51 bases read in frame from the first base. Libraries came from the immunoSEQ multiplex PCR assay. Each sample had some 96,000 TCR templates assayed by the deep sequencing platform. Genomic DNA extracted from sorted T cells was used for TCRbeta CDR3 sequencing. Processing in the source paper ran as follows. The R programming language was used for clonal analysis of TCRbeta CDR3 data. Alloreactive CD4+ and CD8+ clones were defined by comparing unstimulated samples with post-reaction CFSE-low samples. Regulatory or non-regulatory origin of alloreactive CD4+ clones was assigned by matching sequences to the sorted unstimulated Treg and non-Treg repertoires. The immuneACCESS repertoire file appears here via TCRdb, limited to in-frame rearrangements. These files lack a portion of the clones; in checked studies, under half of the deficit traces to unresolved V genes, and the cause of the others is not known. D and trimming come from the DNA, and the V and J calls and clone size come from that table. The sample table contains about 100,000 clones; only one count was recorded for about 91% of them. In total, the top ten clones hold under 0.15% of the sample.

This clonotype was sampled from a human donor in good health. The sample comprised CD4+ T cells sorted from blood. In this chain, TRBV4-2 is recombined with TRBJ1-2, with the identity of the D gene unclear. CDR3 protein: CASSQPGSTQFNYGYTF. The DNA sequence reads TGTGCCAGCAGCCAACCGGGGTCCACACAATTTAACTATGGCTACACCTTC.